The rows below give T cell receptor beta chains drawn from one sample of a study of cytomegalovirus exposure and HLA in healthy donors. Using immunoSEQ multiplex PCR, the repertoire was profiled, and TCRdb retains in-frame clones only, with some absent. The sample has 120,000 or so clones; roughly 90% are singletons. Sequencing input: PBMCs. These receptors all stem from a young woman in good health and CMV-seropositive. CDR3s include the opening cysteine and the closing phenylalanine or tryptophan. D genes are given only for firm matches. Size values are once, few and many counts, or a class for expanded clones, and some rows have none.

abundance	v_gene	j_gene	d_gene	CDR3nt	CDR3aa
.	TRBV5-1	TRBJ2-3	TRBD2	TGCGCCAGCAGCTTGGGGACTAGCGGGTCTTCGGATACGCAGTATTTT	CASSLGTSGSSDTQYF
.	TRBV28	TRBJ1-1	.	TGTGCCAGCAGTTTACTTAGCCAGAACACTGAAGCTTTCTTT	CASSLLSQNTEAFF
.	TRBV28	TRBJ1-5	.	TGTGCCAGCAGTATTCGTTACGGGCCCCAGCATTTT	CASSIRYGPQHF
.	TRBV28	TRBJ1-1	.	TGTGCCAGCAATGGCATGAACACTGAAGCTTTCTTT	CASNGMNTEAFF
.	TRBV7-9	TRBJ1-1	TRBD1	TGTGCCAGCAGCTTTCGACAGGGGGGGATGAACACTGAAGCTTTCTTT	CASSFRQGGMNTEAFF
.	TRBV5-6	TRBJ1-2	TRBD1	TGTGCCAGCAGTTCACCGGGACAGGGAGGTTGGGGCTACACCTTC	CASSSPGQGGWGYTF
.	TRBV4-3	TRBJ2-1	TRBD1	TGCGCCAGCAGCCAAGATGCTTCGAGACAGGGGGGATCCCGGGACTCGTACAATGAGCAGTTCTTC	CASSQDASRQGGSRDSYNEQFF
once	TRBV7-9	TRBJ2-1	.	TGTGCCAGCAGCTTAGGAGCGGACAATGAGCAGTTCTTC	CASSLGADNEQFF
.	TRBV4-1	TRBJ1-3	.	TGCGCCAGCAGCCAATGGCAGGGCTCTGGAAACACCATATATTTT	CASSQWQGSGNTIYF
.	TRBV7-9	TRBJ2-1	.	TGTGCCAGCAGCTTAGCGTGGTGGCGGGAGCAGTTCTTC	CASSLAWWREQFF
.	TRBV6-6	TRBJ2-7	TRBD1	TGTGCCAGCAGTTTCTCCGGGACAGGGGTCTCCGAGCAGTACTTC	CASSFSGTGVSEQYF
.	TRBV9	TRBJ1-1	TRBD1	TGTGCCAGCAGCGTCAGTGGGACAGGGGGCACTGAAGCTTTCTTT	CASSVSGTGGTEAFF
few	TRBV4-1	TRBJ2-7	TRBD2	TGCGCCAGCATAAGCGGGAGAATCCACGAGCAGTACTTC	CASISGRIHEQYF
.	TRBV30	TRBJ2-7	.	TGTGCCTGGAGCAAGACTTCCTACGAGCAGTACTTC	CAWSKTSYEQYF
.	TRBV10-3	TRBJ1-4	.	TGTGCCATCAGTCGCGACAGGCGGGGGGATGAAAAACTGTTTTTT	CAISRDRRGDEKLFF
.	TRBV7-2	TRBJ2-7	.	TGTGCCAGCAGCTTAGGCCCAATGGGACACAGATCCTACGAGCAGTACTTC	CASSLGPMGHRSYEQYF
.	TRBV7-3	TRBJ2-2	.	TGTGCCAGCAGCCCGACAATCCCCGGAGAGCTGTTTTTT	CASSPTIPGELFF
.	TRBV7-9	TRBJ2-7	.	TGTGCCAGCACCCCCTACAGTTCCTCCTACGAGCAGTACTTC	CASTPYSSSYEQYF
.	TRBV4-3	TRBJ2-5	.	TGCGCCAGCAGCCAAGATTTGGAGGGGCACGAGACCCAGTACTTC	CASSQDLEGHETQYF
few	TRBV29-1	TRBJ1-2	.	TGCAGCGCCGGGTCTATGGGGGGCTATGGCTACACCTTC	CSAGSMGGYGYTF
.	TRBV27	TRBJ2-5	.	TGTGCCAGCTGTCAGACTATGTCCGGGACCCAGTACTTC	CASCQTMSGTQYF
few	TRBV6-5	TRBJ2-1	TRBD2	TGTGCCAGCAGATACCGACTAGCGGGGGGTTACAATGAGCAGTTCTTC	CASRYRLAGGYNEQFF
.	TRBV2	TRBJ2-3	TRBD2	TGTGCCAGCAGTCAGGATAGCGGGGTGAACACAGATACGCAGTATTTT	CASSQDSGVNTDTQYF
.	TRBV6-1	TRBJ2-1	.	TGTGCCAGCAAATCAGTTTGGTACTACAATGAGCAGTTCTTC	CASKSVWYYNEQFF
.	TRBV27	TRBJ1-2	.	TGTGCCAGCAGCCGGACCGGGAGACCTAACTATGGCTACACCTTC	CASSRTGRPNYGYTF
.	TRBV7-8	TRBJ2-5	TRBD1	TGTGCCAGCAGCCAATTGTGGGGTGGACAGGGCCAAGAGACCCAGTACTTC	CASSQLWGGQGQETQYF
.	TRBV4-1	TRBJ1-5	.	TGCGCCAGCAGCCAAGTGGGCAGACATAGCAATCAGCCCCAGCATTTT	CASSQVGRHSNQPQHF
.	TRBV2	TRBJ2-7	.	TGTGCCAGCAGTTTTCAGGGGTTGGGTAACGAGCAGTACTTC	CASSFQGLGNEQYF
.	TRBV5-5	TRBJ2-7	.	TGTGCCAGCAGCCTTCCGGGGGGCCGCTACGAGCAGTACTTC	CASSLPGGRYEQYF
once	TRBV6-1	TRBJ2-1	TRBD2	TGTGCCAGCAGTGAGGTCGTTAGCGGGAATGAGCAGTTCTTC	CASSEVVSGNEQFF
.	TRBV10-3	TRBJ1-2	.	TGTGCCATCAATGGACACCCCAGGTCGTATGGCTACACCTTC	CAINGHPRSYGYTF
once	TRBV11-2	TRBJ2-5	TRBD1	TGTGCCAGCACCCCCGGGCAGGGGGTACGAGAGACCCAGTACTTC	CASTPGQGVRETQYF
.	TRBV11-1	TRBJ1-1	.	TGTGCCAGCAGCCCCGCAGGGAACACTGAAGCTTTCTTT	CASSPAGNTEAFF
.	TRBV19	TRBJ1-1	.	TGTGCCAGTAGTATGTTTGAGACGGGCACTGAAGCTTTCTTT	CASSMFETGTEAFF
.	TRBV2	TRBJ2-4	.	TGTGCCAGCAGTACCGGGACAATTAAAAACATTCAGTACTTC	CASSTGTIKNIQYF
.	TRBV6-5	TRBJ1-2	.	TGTGCCAGCAGTCGCTTAGCGCCCGATCGTGGCTACACCTTC	CASSRLAPDRGYTF
.	TRBV19	TRBJ2-5	TRBD2	TGTGCCAGTAGGCCAAATATCGGGGGGGGCCGGGAGACCCAGTACTTC	CASRPNIGGGRETQYF
.	TRBV6-1	TRBJ2-1	.	TGTGCCAGCAGTGAAAGCAGCGGACTAAACAATGAGCAGTTCTTC	CASSESSGLNNEQFF
.	TRBV28	TRBJ2-5	TRBD2	TGTGCCAGCAGGAAATATGCGGGAGGGCCGATCCAAGAGACCCAGTACTTC	CASRKYAGGPIQETQYF
.	TRBV7-9	TRBJ1-3	.	TGTGCCAGCAGAAATGACAGGTTATTCTCTGGAAACACCATATATTTT	CASRNDRLFSGNTIYF
.	TRBV30	TRBJ2-3	TRBD2	TGTGCCTGGACCGCCGTAGCGGGAGGGCTTGATACGCAGTATTTT	CAWTAVAGGLDTQYF
few	TRBV6-6	TRBJ2-7	TRBD2	TGTGCCAGCAGTACAGGGACTAGCGCGTCCTACGAGCAGTACTTC	CASSTGTSASYEQYF
.	TRBV7-8	TRBJ1-5	.	TGTGCCAGCAGCTTAGTCGGGACCAGGGAGGGCAATCAGCCCCAGCATTTT	CASSLVGTREGNQPQHF
.	TRBV6-5	TRBJ2-1	.	TGTGCCAGCAGTTCTAAGCGGAGCTCCTACAATGAGCAGTTCTTC	CASSSKRSSYNEQFF
.	TRBV15	TRBJ2-5	.	TGTGCCACCAGCAGCTACCCGATGGAGACCCAGTACTTC	CATSSYPMETQYF
.	TRBV2	TRBJ2-1	.	TGTGCCAGCAGAGGCCTCGCGGCTGAGCAGTTCTTC	CASRGLAAEQFF
.	TRBV30	TRBJ2-2	.	TGTGCCTGGAGTCCGGGCCCTTTGTCTGGGGAGCCGTTTTTT	CAWSPGPLSGEPFF
.	TRBV5-6	TRBJ2-1	TRBD2	TGTGCCAGCAGCAGGACTAGCGGGAGGGCCGCTGAGCAGTTCTTC	CASSRTSGRAAEQFF
.	TRBV2	TRBJ1-3	TRBD1	TGTGCCAGCAGTGATTCCGCCCATATACAGGGGCCCTCTGGAAACACCATATATTTT	CASSDSAHIQGPSGNTIYF